This TCR beta chain emerged from a study of blood T cell repertoires in COVID-19. The overall study: The cDNA or gDNA used as material had been derived from T cells, B-cell-depleted T cells, or PBMCs.

Only a few counts were recorded for this clone. Germline CDR1 is MDHEN and CDR2 is SYDVKM. The length of the CDR3 is 15 residues. V was clipped by 3 bases and J by 1 base, with 12 bases between them. Methods used by the authors: Estimation of nucleated cell counts relied on the amplification of reference gene primers. Profiled with immunoSEQ multiplex PCR; TCRdb holds only in-frame clones, not every one. The DNA was the basis for D and trimming; V, J and clone size are from that table. Of under 250,000 clones listed, around 82% were seen once; the top ten hold roughly 8.7%. The chain links TRBV28 to TRBJ1-1; tentative D call: TRBD1 (5 bases). The sequencing input was peripheral blood. The sequence was collected from a man aged 35 to 55 with active or convalescent COVID-19. CDR3 region: CASSFSLRGNTEAFF. The CDR3 DNA reads as TGTGCCAGCAGTTTCAGTCTAAGGGGGAACACTGAAGCTTTCTTT.